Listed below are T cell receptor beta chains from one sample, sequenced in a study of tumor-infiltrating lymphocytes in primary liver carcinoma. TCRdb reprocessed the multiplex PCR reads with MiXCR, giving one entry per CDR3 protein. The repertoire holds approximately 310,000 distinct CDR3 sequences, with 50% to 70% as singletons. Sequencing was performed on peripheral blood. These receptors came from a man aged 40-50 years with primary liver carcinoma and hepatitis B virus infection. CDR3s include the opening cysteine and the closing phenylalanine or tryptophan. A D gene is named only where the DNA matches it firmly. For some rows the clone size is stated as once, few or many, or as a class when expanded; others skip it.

CDR3: CAWSVSEGGYTF
DNA: TGTGCCTGGAGTGTATCGGAGGGTGGCTACACCTTC
size: few
V: TRBV30
J: TRBJ1-2
D: .

CDR3: CAWSGSGTRGEKLFF
DNA: TGTGCCTGGAGTGGATCCGGGACACGCGGCGAAAAACTGTTTTTT
size: .
V: TRBV30
J: TRBJ1-4
D: .

CDR3: CASSAQGAGTGELFF
DNA: TGTGCCAGCAGCGCCCAGGGGGCGGGCACCGGGGAGCTGTTTTTT
size: .
V: TRBV9
J: TRBJ2-2
D: TRBD1

CDR3: CASALPGTSGNEQFF
DNA: TGTGCTAGTGCCCTACCCGGGACTAGCGGCAATGAGCAGTTCTTC
size: few
V: TRBV12-5
J: TRBJ2-1
D: TRBD2

CDR3: CASSQGGRLNTEAFF
DNA: TGCGCCAGCAGCCAAGGGGGCCGATTAAACACTGAAGCTTTCTTT
size: many
V: TRBV4-1
J: TRBJ1-1
D: .

CDR3: CASSVGGIQYF
DNA: TGTGCCAGCAGCGTGGGTGGGATTCAGTACTTC
size: .
V: TRBV14
J: TRBJ2-4
D: .

CDR3: CAWIGLGNTEAFF
DNA: TGTGCCTGGATTGGTCTTGGGAACACTGAAGCTTTCTTT
size: once
V: TRBV30
J: TRBJ1-1
D: .

CDR3: CAWSGRTSGSLYEQHF
DNA: TGTGCCTGGAGTGGCCGGACTAGCGGGAGCCTCTACGAGCAGCACTTC
size: .
V: TRBV30
J: TRBJ2-7
D: TRBD2

CDR3: CAWSVRSSGAHQPQHF
DNA: TGTGCCTGGAGTGTAAGGTCGTCAGGGGCCCATCAGCCCCAGCATTTT
size: .
V: TRBV30
J: TRBJ1-5
D: .

CDR3: CASSFGNSGRVDTQYF
DNA: TGTGCCAGCAGTTTTGGGAATAGCGGGAGAGTGGATACACAGTATTTT
size: .
V: TRBV11-3
J: TRBJ2-3
D: TRBD2

CDR3: CASSLFRAREGNELFF
DNA: TGTGCCAGCAGCCTCTTCCGGGCGCGAGAGGGCAATGAGCTGTTCTTC
size: .
V: TRBV6-2/TRBV6-3
J: TRBJ2-1
D: .

CDR3: CAWSTHSGSPLHF
DNA: TGTGCCTGGAGTACCCACTCCGGCTCACCCCTCCACTTT
size: .
V: TRBV30
J: TRBJ1-6
D: .

CDR3: CASSESSFNYGYTF
DNA: TGTGCCAGCAGTGAATCCAGTTTTAACTATGGCTACACCTTC
size: .
V: TRBV2
J: TRBJ1-2
D: .

CDR3: CAIRGTRGSGEQFF
DNA: TGTGCCATAAGAGGGACTAGAGGGAGTGGTGAGCAGTTCTTC
size: .
V: TRBV10-3
J: TRBJ2-1
D: TRBD2

CDR3: CASSYGTGALVEAFF
DNA: TGTGCCAGCAGCTATGGGACAGGGGCGTTAGTTGAAGCTTTCTTT
size: few
V: TRBV5-6
J: TRBJ1-1
D: TRBD1

CDR3: CASSKVTGLSNEQYF
DNA: TGTGCCAGCAGTAAAGTAACAGGTCTCTCCAACGAGCAGTACTTC
size: .
V: TRBV6-1
J: TRBJ2-7
D: .

CDR3: CASSEPGQGWELFF
DNA: TGTGCCAGCAGTGAGCCGGGACAGGGATGGGAGCTGTTTTTT
size: once
V: TRBV28
J: TRBJ2-2
D: TRBD1

CDR3: CASSGAGTSGEGSYEQYF
DNA: TGCGCCAGCAGTGGGGCCGGGACTAGCGGAGAGGGGTCCTACGAGCAGTACTTC
size: .
V: TRBV10-1
J: TRBJ2-7
D: TRBD2

CDR3: CASSQDPNSYGYTF
DNA: TGCGCCAGCAGCCAAGACCCCAATAGCTATGGCTACACCTTC
size: .
V: TRBV4-1
J: TRBJ1-2
D: .

CDR3: CSVTDFTGFSSYDEQFF
DNA: TGCAGCGTGACAGACTTTACGGGATTCAGCTCCTACGATGAGCAGTTCTTC
size: once
V: TRBV29-1
J: TRBJ2-1
D: .

CDR3: CASSSTQGFGNTIYF
DNA: TGTGCCAGCAGTTCAACCCAGGGATTTGGAAACACCATATATTTT
size: .
V: TRBV7-9
J: TRBJ1-3
D: .

CDR3: CSVERWGQSYNEQFF
DNA: TGCAGTGTTGAACGGTGGGGACAGTCCTACAATGAGCAGTTCTTC
size: .
V: TRBV29-1
J: TRBJ2-1
D: TRBD1

CDR3: CSVEGGGREPFF
DNA: TGCAGCGTCGAGGGGGGAGGGCGCGAGCCGTTCTTC
size: .
V: TRBV29-1
J: TRBJ2-1
D: .

CDR3: CASTGTHTEASF
DNA: TGTGCCAGCACTGGGACACACACTGAAGCTTCCTTT
size: .
V: TRBV6-5
J: TRBJ1-1
D: .

CDR3: CASSPGSGRAGVDTQYF
DNA: TGTGCCAGCAGCCCAGGAAGCGGGAGGGCCGGGGTAGATACGCAGTATTTT
size: .
V: TRBV28
J: TRBJ2-3
D: TRBD2

CDR3: CASSPQWLSFF
DNA: TGTGCCAGCAGTCCCCAGTGGCTATCTTTCTTT
size: many
V: TRBV6-6
J: TRBJ1-1
D: .

CDR3: CATKGEREGGEQFF
DNA: TGTGCCACCAAAGGGGAGCGGGAGGGCGGTGAGCAGTTCTTC
size: .
V: TRBV28
J: TRBJ2-1
D: TRBD2

CDR3: CASSSQTGGRTFNEQIF
DNA: TGTGCCAGCAGCAGCCAAACAGGGGGGAGGACATTCAATGAGCAGATCTTC
size: .
V: TRBV7-8
J: TRBJ2-1
D: TRBD1

CDR3: CSVEGDRGFNTEAFF
DNA: TGCAGCGTTGAAGGGGACAGGGGTTTTAACACTGAAGCTTTCTTT
size: many
V: TRBV29-1
J: TRBJ1-1
D: TRBD1

CDR3: CADSLDGQWERFF
DNA: TGTGCCGACAGCTTAGATGGGCAGTGGGAGCGGTTCTTC
size: .
V: TRBV11-2
J: TRBJ2-1
D: .

CDR3: CASSRTAETYTQYF
DNA: TGTGCCAGCAGTCGAACAGCGGAGACATATACGCAGTATTTT
size: once
V: TRBV5-4
J: TRBJ2-3
D: .

CDR3: CASSFYTGELFF
DNA: TGTGCCAGCAGCTTTTACACCGGGGAGCTGTTTTTT
size: few
V: TRBV5-4
J: TRBJ2-2
D: .

CDR3: CSVTQRDLREQFF
DNA: TGCAGCGTTACCCAGCGGGACCTGAGGGAGCAGTTCTTC
size: many
V: TRBV29-1
J: TRBJ2-1
D: TRBD2

CDR3: CASNFGSGADTQYF
DNA: TGTGCCAGCAATTTCGGATCGGGGGCAGATACACAGTATTTT
size: .
V: TRBV28
J: TRBJ2-3
D: .

CDR3: CASSPRTGFTDTQYF
DNA: TGCGCCAGCAGCCCGCGGACAGGATTCACAGATACGCAGTATTTT
size: .
V: TRBV5-1
J: TRBJ2-3
D: TRBD1

CDR3: CATRGDQPQHF
DNA: TGTGCCACCAGGGGCGATCAGCCCCAGCATTTT
size: .
V: TRBV28
J: TRBJ1-5
D: .

CDR3: CANSQDRVAGYNEQFF
DNA: TGCGCCAACAGCCAAGATAGAGTAGCAGGCTACAATGAGCAGTTCTTC
size: .
V: TRBV4-1
J: TRBJ2-1
D: .

CDR3: CASSLGTGGTDTLYF
DNA: TGTGCCAGCAGCCTCGGGACAGGGGGTACAGATACGCTGTATTTT
size: .
V: TRBV7-2
J: TRBJ2-3
D: TRBD1

CDR3: CASSYSQLNQETQYF
DNA: TGTGCCAGCAGTTACTCCCAGTTAAACCAAGAGACCCAGTACTTC
size: many
V: TRBV6-5
J: TRBJ2-5
D: .

CDR3: CASGPSPGQQTFF
DNA: TGTGCCAGCGGCCCCAGTCCGGGACAGCAAACTTTCTTT
size: .
V: TRBV7-8
J: TRBJ1-1
D: TRBD1

CDR3: CANSPGLADYNEQFF
DNA: TGTGCCAACAGTCCAGGACTAGCGGACTACAATGAGCAGTTCTTC
size: .
V: TRBV6-1
J: TRBJ2-1
D: TRBD2

CDR3: CTSSRDKTGGETQYF
DNA: TGCACCAGCAGCCGAGATAAAACAGGGGGGGAGACCCAGTACTTC
size: .
V: TRBV4-1
J: TRBJ2-5
D: TRBD1

CDR3: CASSQEASGRRTYEQYF
DNA: TGCGCCAGCAGCCAAGAAGCTAGCGGGAGGCGTACCTACGAGCAGTACTTC
size: few
V: TRBV4-1
J: TRBJ2-7
D: TRBD2

CDR3: CASSYGTGFGYTF
DNA: TGTGCCAGCAGCTACGGGACAGGGTTTGGCTACACCTTC
size: .
V: TRBV7-2
J: TRBJ1-2
D: TRBD1

CDR3: CASSLQPKLAGEPYNEQFF
DNA: TGCGCCAGCAGCTTGCAACCTAAGTTAGCGGGAGAACCCTACAATGAGCAGTTCTTC
size: .
V: TRBV5-1
J: TRBJ2-1
D: TRBD2

CDR3: CASSLKAGQFF
DNA: TGTGCCAGCAGTTTAAAGGCGGGGCAGTTCTTC
size: .
V: TRBV28
J: TRBJ2-1
D: .